The 25 T cell receptor beta chains in this list originate from one sample, sequenced in a study of T cells in Graves' hyperthyroidism and ophthalmopathy. RNA transcripts served as the template for amplifying TCR beta CDR3 regions. HTBI primers were used for first-round RT-PCR of the TCR CDR3. TCRdb used MiXCR to reprocess the multiplex PCR reads, holding one entry per CDR3 protein. The sample shows fewer than 450,000 distinct CDR3 sequences, about 14% of them seen only once. The sample was blood. These receptors were collected from a man aged 50 or older with Graves' ophthalmopathy.

This clonotype was observed many times. The V and J genes are TRBV11-2 and TRBJ2-2, with 12 nucleotides matching TRBD2. This CDR3 is 16 amino acids long. CDR1 SGHAT and CDR2 FQNNGV come from the germline V gene. V trimming: 6 bases; J trimming: 6 bases; junction bases outside the gene matches: 8. CDR3 sequence (DNA): TGTGCCAGCAGTCAACGACTAGCGGGAGTCTCCGGGGAGCTGTTTTTT. Its translation: CASSQRLAGVSGELFF. Full variable domain (missing parts from reference TRBV11-2 and TRBJ2-2): EAGVAQSPRYKIIEKRQSVAFWCNPISGHATLYWYQQILGQGPKLLIQFQNNGVVDDSQLPKDRFSAERLKGVDSTLKIQPAKLEDSAVYLCASSQRLAGVSGELFFGEGSRLTVL.

This clonotype was counted between two and nine times. The V and J genes are TRBV7-6 and TRBJ2-3; D gene uncertain. CDR3 length equals 15 residues. Deletions cut 5 bases from V and 4 bases from J, with 16 bases between. Germline CDR1 and CDR2: SGHVS and FNYEAQ. This CDR3 is CASSTPKSRADTQYF. CDR3 nucleotides: TGTGCCAGCAGCACCCCCAAGTCTAGAGCAGATACGCAGTATTTT.

This clonotype was found many times. The chain recombines TRBV5-1 with TRBJ2-1; 9 positions agree with TRBD1. The CDR3 runs 18 residues. The germline V gene has CDR1 SGHRS and CDR2 YFSETQ. V lost 2 bases, J lost 0 bases, and 9 bases stayed unmatched. The CDR3 protein is CASSLRTGALSSYNEQFF. The CDR3 DNA is TGCGCCAGCAGCTTACGGACAGGGGCGCTAAGCTCCTACAATGAGCAGTTCTTC.

At least ten counts were recorded for this clonotype. This chain links TRBV27 with TRBJ2-7, with a tentative D call TRBD2 (5 bases). CDR1 is MNHEY and CDR2 is SMNVEV in the germline V gene (reference sequence). The CDR3 totals 12 residues. Trimming took 8 bases from V and 0 from J, leaving 8 bases between them. CDR3 DNA: TGTGCCAGCCAAGCGGACTCCTACGAGCAGTACTTC. The encoded protein is CASQADSYEQYF.

V is TRBV5-6 and J is TRBJ2-1; 8 nucleotides align to TRBD1. CDR3 size: 15 residues. V lost 9 bases, J lost 0 bases, and 8 bases stayed unmatched. From germline, CDR1 is SGHDT and CDR2 YYEEEE. CDR3 sequence reads: CAMRRQGSSYNEQFF. The CDR3 bases are TGTGCCATGCGGAGACAGGGGAGCTCCTACAATGAGCAGTTCTTC.

This clonotype was counted only a few times. The genes are TRBV19 and TRBJ2-7; TRBD2 is a possible D gene (6 bases). CDR1 is LNHDA and CDR2 is SQIVND in the germline V gene (reference sequence). The CDR3 is 17 residues long. V was shortened by 1 base and J by 1 base, with 17 bases between the two germline ends. CDR3 protein: CASSIATSQTRSYEQYF. The CDR3 region has the DNA TGTGCCAGTAGTATAGCTACTAGCCAAACGCGATCCTACGAGCAGTACTTC.

This clonotype appeared a few times. The chain has TRBV12-3 or TRBV12-4 and TRBJ2-1; D uncertain. The CDR3 length is 12 residues. Trimming shortened V by 3 bases and J by 4 bases, and 4 bases separated the two germline ends. The CDR3 is CASSFLYNEQFF. The CDR3, as DNA: TGTGCCAGCAGTTTTCTTTACAATGAGCAGTTCTTC.

This clonotype was picked up a small number of times. V is TRBV20-1 and J is TRBJ2-2; 7 bases are a match to TRBD2. This CDR3 has 16 residues. V was clipped by 1 base and J by 2 bases; unmatched bases: 7. Looked up from germline, CDR1 is DFQATT and CDR2 is SNEGSKA (reference sequence). Written as DNA, the CDR3 is TGCAGTGCTAGAGTTGGTCTAGCGGTAAACACCGGGGAGCTGTTTTTT. It encodes CSARVGLAVNTGELFF.

Only a few counts were recorded for this clonotype. One junction end disagrees with the germline gene, perhaps due to a read error. V and J are TRBV9 and TRBJ1-2; D is possibly TRBD1 (5 bases). Germline CDR1 is SGDLS and CDR2 is YYNGEE. The CDR3 is made up of 15 amino acids. The CDR3 loop is CASSVAAGPTYGYTF. CDR3 bases: TGTGCCAGTAGCGTAGCGGCAGGGCCCACCTATGGCTACACCTTC.

This clonotype came up a few times. The CDR3 DNA reads as TGTGCCAGCGGGAAAGGGTACCACGAGCAGTACTTC. It translates to CASGKGYHEQYF. This chain connects TRBV12-3 or TRBV12-4 to TRBJ2-7; D not resolved. With 8 bases removed from V and 5 bases from J, the gap between germline ends came to 13 bases. This CDR3 region has 12 residues.

This clonotype was seen a handful of times. The CDR3, as DNA: TGCAGTGCAAATCCGGGATCTTGGGGAGAGACCCAGTACTTC. Amino acid sequence: CSANPGSWGETQYF. This chain uses TRBV20-1 with TRBJ2-5, with D possibly matching TRBD2 (5 bases). Germline-derived CDR1 and CDR2 are DFQATT and SNEGSKA (reference sequence). V dropped 6 bases and J dropped 4 bases, with 18 bases sitting between them. The CDR3 extends over 14 amino acids.

The gene calls are TRBV27 and TRBJ2-7, with TRBD2 identical over 8 bases. Looked up from germline, CDR1 is MNHEY and CDR2 is SMNVEV (reference sequence). The CDR3 spans 15 residues. The ends lost 5 bases at V and 0 bases at J; junction bases unmatched: 6. In DNA form, the CDR3 reads TGTGCCAGCAGTGAAGGCCTAGCGGGCTCCTACGAGCAGTACTTC. Amino acid sequence: CASSEGLAGSYEQYF.

The chain carries TRBV28 and TRBJ1-4, with unresolved D. The V and J ends lost 4 bases and 10 bases respectively, with 22 bases between them. CDR1 and CDR2 from the germline V gene are MDHEN and SYDVKM. The CDR3 extends over 16 amino acids. In DNA form, the CDR3 reads TGTGCCAGCAGTTCTAATCGGATTCCTGTAACCGTAAAACTGTTTTTT. Protein: CASSSNRIPVTVKLFF.

This clonotype was recorded at least ten times. The chain uses TRBV2 and TRBJ2-2, with D perhaps TRBD1 (5 bases). The germline V gene encodes CDR1 SNHLY and CDR2 FYNNEI. The ends were cut back, 6 bases at V and 3 bases at J, with 8 bases in the middle. The CDR3 length is 13 residues. CDR3 in amino acids: CASRRTYTGELFF. The CDR3 DNA reads TGTGCCAGCAGGCGGACATACACCGGGGAGCTGTTTTTT.

This clonotype was seen ten or more times. This chain joins TRBV5-1 and TRBJ2-5; D is perhaps TRBD2 (6 bases). Germline V gene data show CDR1 as SGHRS and CDR2 as YFSETQ. V was cut by 0 bases and J by 4 bases, with 13 bases left in between. The length of the CDR3 is 15 residues. In DNA, the CDR3 is TGCGCCAGCAGCTTGGAGGGGCGGGATCGAGAGACCCAGTACTTC. Its translation is CASSLEGRDRETQYF.

There are a few counts of this clonotype. The V gene is TRBV10-1, the J gene TRBJ2-1; no reliable D call. The V end lost 0 bases, the J end lost 8 bases, and 14 bases lay between the germline ends. Looked up from germline, CDR1 is WNHNN and CDR2 is SYGVQD (reference sequence). CDR3 size: 15 residues. The CDR3 nucleotides read TGCGCCAGCAGTGAGTCGAATCTGGCGGTCCATGAGCAGTTCTTC. Translating gives CASSESNLAVHEQFF.

V is TRBV7-9 and J is TRBJ1-4; TRBD1 matches 7 bases. The CDR3 covers 14 residues. CDR1 is SEHNR and CDR2 is FQNEAQ in the germline V gene (reference sequence). Trimming cost V 7 bases and J 6 bases; bases outside gene matches: 8. This CDR3 is CASTDWTGDEKLFF. The CDR3 DNA is TGTGCCAGCACCGACTGGACAGGCGATGAAAAACTGTTTTTT.

This clonotype was seen a handful of times. V and J are TRBV19 and TRBJ1-2; no firm D call. The CDR3 runs 12 residues. V was trimmed by 10 bases and J by 4 bases, leaving 13 bases between them. Germline V lookup: CDR1 LNHDA, CDR2 SQIVND (reference sequence). The CDR3 bases are TGTGCCACCCGCGGGTCCATCTATGGCTACACCTTC. It encodes CATRGSIYGYTF.

V is TRBV20-1 and J is TRBJ2-2; 8 nucleotides match TRBD2. CDR3 length: 14 amino acids. Trimming took 3 bases from V and 4 from J; bases not matched to a gene: 4. From germline, CDR1 is DFQATT and CDR2 SNEGSKA (reference sequence). The DNA of the CDR3 is TGCAGTGCTAGGCACGGGAGGGTCACCGGGGAGCTGTTTTTT. It specifies CSARHGRVTGELFF.

The V and J genes are TRBV6-1 and TRBJ1-6; D might be TRBD1 (5 bases). CDR3 size: 13 residues. V was pared by 6 bases and J by 7 bases, with 10 bases between. Germline loops: CDR1 MNHNS, CDR2 SASEGT. This CDR3 reads CASSDSDNSPLHF. CDR3 sequence (DNA): TGTGCCAGCAGCGACAGTGACAATTCACCCCTCCACTTT.

Comment on this clonotype: This may be a read error, as it is one base from a much larger clone. In this CDR3 the conserved last residue, phenylalanine or tryptophan, is missing, so a read error is likely. The genes are TRBV30 and TRBJ1-2; 9 bases agree with TRBD1. This CDR3 has 12 residues. From germline, CDR1 is GTSNPN and CDR2 SVGIG (reference sequence). With V trimmed by 8 bases and J by 7 bases, 8 bases remained unmatched. The CDR3 bases are TGTGCCGGAACCGGGACAGGGAGTGGCTACACCCTC. It is translated as CAGTGTGSGYTL.

The sample holds many counts of this clonotype. The chain joins TRBV5-1 to TRBJ2-1; either TRBD1 or TRBD2 may fit D (5 bases each). This CDR3 is built from 17 residues. The germline CDR1 and CDR2 sequences are SGHRS and YFSETQ. Deletions cut 3 bases from V and 6 bases from J, with 22 bases between. The CDR3 spells CASSSGDPPRSGNEQFF. The CDR3 bases are TGCGCCAGCAGCTCCGGGGACCCCCCCCGATCAGGCAATGAGCAGTTCTTC.

At least ten counts were recorded for this clonotype. The chain combines TRBV5-4 with TRBJ2-3; 10 nucleotides match TRBD2. Unmatched junction bases numbered 5, after V lost 0 bases and J lost 4 bases. This CDR3 comprises 16 residues. Germline V gene sequence: CDR1 SGHNT, CDR2 YYREEE (reference sequence). CDR3 DNA sequence: TGTGCCAGCAGCTTGGCTAGCGGGAGAGTCGCAGATACGCAGTATTTT. Protein product: CASSLASGRVADTQYF.

This clonotype was recorded a few times. The rearrangement links TRBV20-1 to TRBJ1-5; 8 bases are shared with TRBD1. V was pared by 6 bases and J by 6 bases, with 7 bases of the junction left unmatched. Germline V gives CDR1 DFQATT, CDR2 SNEGSKA (reference sequence). The CDR3 runs to 13 residues. CDR3: CSASQGAAQPQHF. CDR3 in DNA: TGCAGTGCATCCCAGGGGGCGGCTCAGCCCCAGCATTTT.

The chain couples TRBV30 to TRBJ2-7, with TRBD2 as a possible D gene (7 bases). V was trimmed by 1 base and J by 3 bases, leaving 13 bases between them. Germline CDR1 GTSNPN, CDR2 SVGIG (reference sequence). This CDR3 comprises 14 residues. As DNA, the CDR3 is TGTGCCTGGAGTGGCAGGGGAGGGGACTACGAGCAGTACTTC. It yields the protein CAWSGRGGDYEQYF.